This TCR beta chain was identified during a study of blood T cells in healthy people across ages. Points from the study as a whole: CMV status of donors was not determined, possibly confounding expanded clonotype changes. Age brought a roughly linear fall in TCR beta diversity measured per million T cells.

Germline loops: CDR1 SNHLY, CDR2 FYNNEI. Trimming shortened V by 6 bases and J by 8 bases, and 16 bases separated the two germline ends. The CDR3 runs to 13 residues. Caucasian, healthy and from Russia, the donors were aged between roughly 6 and 100. The use of a sample-barcoded 5' primer and a J-beta primer mix characterized a second PCR of about 7 to 12 cycles. Tagging of each cDNA molecule was performed by a template-switch adaptor with 12 random nucleotides. TCRdb itself ran the 5' RACE reads through MiXCR, one entry per CDR3 protein. This table has fewer than 2,000,000 distinct CDR3 sequences, about two fifths appearing once. Concerning this clonotype itself: Its antigen is undetermined.

This chain uses TRBV2 with TRBJ1-2; D remains unclear. The receptor was isolated from a human donor in good health. The sample taken for sequencing was blood. CDR3 sequence reads: CASREDLYGGYTF. The CDR3 DNA is TGTGCCAGCAGAGAGGACCTGTATGGCGGCTACACCTTC. Filled out from reference TRBV2 and TRBJ1-2, the complete variable domain reads EPEVTQTPSHQVTQMGQEVILRCVPISNHLYFYWYRQILGQKVEFLVSFYNNEISEKSEIFDDQFSVERPDGSNFTLKIRSTKLEDSAMYFCASREDLYGGYTFGSGTRLTVV.